A selection of T cell receptor beta chains follows, all from one sample in a study of cytomegalovirus exposure and HLA in healthy donors. TCRdb's table, derived via immunoSEQ multiplex PCR, lists solely in-frame clones and lacks some. The sample holds some 130,000 clones, 66% seen once. The specimen was PBMCs. The receptor source for this set is a human donor in good health. The CDR3 runs from the conserved cysteine through the conserved F or W. The D gene is left open where the match is weak. Size is stated for part of the rows, as once, few or many counts, or as a class when the clone is expanded.

TRBV28	NA	TRBJ2-1	NA	TGTGCCAGCAAGAGTAGCGTTGATGAGCAGTTCTTC	CASKSSVDEQFF
TRBV9	NA	TRBJ2-3	NA	TGTGCCAGCAGCGCCACGACTTCTAGCACAGATACGCAGTATTTT	CASSATTSSTDTQYF
TRBV18	NA	TRBJ1-1	NA	TGTGCCAGCTCACCAGGGCAGGGGAACACTGAAGCTTTCTTT	CASSPGQGNTEAFF
TRBV19	few	TRBJ2-5	TRBD2	TGTGCCAGTTGTAGCGGGGGTATGGGGGAGACCCAGTACTTC	CASCSGGMGETQYF
TRBV28	few	TRBJ2-1	TRBD1	TGTGCCAGCAGTTTAGACCAGGGGGCGTACAATGAGCAGTTCTTC	CASSLDQGAYNEQFF
TRBV6-5	NA	TRBJ1-4	NA	TGTGCCAGCAGGAGAGGAGGAACTAATGAAAAACTGTTTTTT	CASRRGGTNEKLFF
TRBV23-1	NA	TRBJ1-2	NA	TGCGCCAGCAGGACACCATGTTGTGGCTACACCTTC	CASRTPCCGYTF
TRBV6-1	once	TRBJ2-3	NA	TGTGCCAGCAGGGGGGGTTCGGGCACAGATACGCAGTATTTT	CASRGGSGTDTQYF
TRBV7-7	NA	TRBJ2-4	TRBD2	TGTGCTAGCAGCTGTCGACAAGGACTAGCGGGGGGTCAGGCCAAAAACATTCAGTACTTC	CASSCRQGLAGGQAKNIQYF
TRBV9	NA	TRBJ1-2	TRBD1	TGTGCCAGCAGCGTCGGGACAGGGTCGTATGGCTACACCTTC	CASSVGTGSYGYTF
TRBV5-1	NA	TRBJ1-1	NA	TGCGCCAGCAGCTTCAGGGAGGGCACTGAAGCTTTCTTT	CASSFREGTEAFF
TRBV28	NA	TRBJ1-1	NA	TGTGCCAGCAGGAGTCCAGCGATGAACACTGGAGCTTTCTTT	CASRSPAMNTGAFF
TRBV27	once	TRBJ2-1	TRBD2	TGTGCCAGCATCAACCTCACGGGAGGAATATCTGAGCAGTTCTTC	CASINLTGGISEQFF
TRBV19	NA	TRBJ2-1	NA	TGTGCCAGTAGTGCTAGCAACAATGAGCAGTTCTTC	CASSASNNEQFF
TRBV7-8	NA	TRBJ2-6	NA	TGTGCCAGCAGCTTAGTAGCGCGTAGATACTCTGGGGCCAACGTCCTGACTTTC	CASSLVARRYSGANVLTF
TRBV28	NA	TRBJ1-5	NA	TGTGCCAGCAGAGAGGTTAATCAGCCCCAGCATTTT	CASREVNQPQHF
TRBV6-5	once	TRBJ2-3	TRBD1	TGTGCCAGCAGTTACTCTAGTAGGGGGCGTCGGGCGCAGTATTTT	CASSYSSRGRRAQYF
TRBV5-4	NA	TRBJ1-1	NA	TGTGCCAGCAGCCACCCGGACACTGAAGCTTTCTTT	CASSHPDTEAFF
TRBV19	once	TRBJ2-7	TRBD1	TGTGCCAGTAGTATGGGGGACAGGGGCGAGCAGTACTTC	CASSMGDRGEQYF
TRBV7-6	few	TRBJ2-1	NA	TGTGCCAGCAAGGGGTTAGACAATGAGCAGTTCTTC	CASKGLDNEQFF
TRBV11-1	once	TRBJ2-3	NA	TGTGCCAGCAGCTTAGGGAGTAGCACAGATACGCAGTATTTT	CASSLGSSTDTQYF
TRBV11-2	NA	TRBJ2-7	TRBD2	TGTGCCAGCAGCTCGGTGACTGGCGGGAGGGCCGAGCAGTACTTC	CASSSVTGGRAEQYF
TRBV7-9	NA	TRBJ1-1	TRBD1	TGTGCCAGCAGCTTTTCGGGGACAGGCACTGAAGCTTTCTTT	CASSFSGTGTEAFF
TRBV6-5	once	TRBJ2-1	NA	TGTGCCAGCACGAGGACAGTCGGGGCCGAGCAGTTCTTC	CASTRTVGAEQFF
TRBV5-6	NA	TRBJ2-7	NA	TGTGCCAGCAGCTTGGCCCAGGTGGCGAGGGTGCAGTACTTC	CASSLAQVARVQYF
TRBV5-1	NA	TRBJ2-3	TRBD2	TGCGCCAGCAGCTTGGTGACTAGCGGGAGTAATACGCAGTATTTT	CASSLVTSGSNTQYF
TRBV19	NA	TRBJ2-7	TRBD2	TGTGCCAGTAGTATGGGGACTAGCGGGACCCGCTACGAGCAGTACTTC	CASSMGTSGTRYEQYF
TRBV7-8	few	TRBJ2-2	TRBD1	TGTGCCAGCAGCCCCGGGACAGGGAAGAGCGGGGAGCTGTTTTTT	CASSPGTGKSGELFF
TRBV5-6	once	TRBJ2-7	TRBD1	TGTGCCAGCAGCTTTTACAGGGGCGAGCAGTACTTC	CASSFYRGEQYF
TRBV11-2	few	TRBJ2-7	TRBD1	TGTGCCAGCAGCTTAGAAAGGGGGACAGGGCCCTACGAGCAGTACTTC	CASSLERGTGPYEQYF
TRBV15	few	TRBJ1-6	NA	TGTGCCACCAGCAGAGAAACAGATTCACCCCTCCACTTT	CATSRETDSPLHF
TRBV21-1	NA	TRBJ2-7	NA	TGTGCCAGCAGCGTAGGGGCCATCTACGAGCAGTACTTC	CASSVGAIYEQYF
TRBV7-3	few	TRBJ2-1	TRBD2	TGTGCCAGCTCGGCGGGAGGGGTCTCCTACAATGAGCAGTTCTTC	CASSAGGVSYNEQFF
TRBV28	NA	TRBJ2-3	TRBD1	TGTGCCAGCAGTCCGACAGGGTACGGCACAGATACGCAGTATTTT	CASSPTGYGTDTQYF
TRBV11-2	few	TRBJ1-5	TRBD1	TGTGCCAGCAGCGCGACAGGGTGGGGCAATCAGCCCCAGCATTTT	CASSATGWGNQPQHF